This T cell receptor beta chain came from a study of Tregs in tolerant kidney transplant recipients. Trimming shortened V by 1 base and J by 5 bases, and 17 bases separated the two germline ends. Germline CDR1 reads LNHDA; CDR2 reads SQIVND (reference sequence). This CDR3 spans 16 amino acids. Overall study results and limits: Changing PCR primers prevented nucleotide comparison between some patients' samples.

Assay used: immunoSEQ multiplex PCR; TCRdb lists only in-frame clones, some missing. Its table lists more than 30,000 clones. A note on this clone: Its antigen remains unknown. The read gets to within 3 residues of the CDR3 end, and the germline J gene fills in the rest.

The gene calls are TRBV19 and TRBJ1-1; possible D gene TRBD1, 5 bases. This sequence was found in a human donor who received a combined kidney and bone marrow transplant. The sequencing here drew on CD8+ T cells from blood, taken before the transplant. The CDR3 sequence is CASSIAPGEGLTEAFF. CDR3 DNA, as far as it was read: TGTGCCAGTAGTATAGCACCGGGGGAAGGATTAACTGAA.